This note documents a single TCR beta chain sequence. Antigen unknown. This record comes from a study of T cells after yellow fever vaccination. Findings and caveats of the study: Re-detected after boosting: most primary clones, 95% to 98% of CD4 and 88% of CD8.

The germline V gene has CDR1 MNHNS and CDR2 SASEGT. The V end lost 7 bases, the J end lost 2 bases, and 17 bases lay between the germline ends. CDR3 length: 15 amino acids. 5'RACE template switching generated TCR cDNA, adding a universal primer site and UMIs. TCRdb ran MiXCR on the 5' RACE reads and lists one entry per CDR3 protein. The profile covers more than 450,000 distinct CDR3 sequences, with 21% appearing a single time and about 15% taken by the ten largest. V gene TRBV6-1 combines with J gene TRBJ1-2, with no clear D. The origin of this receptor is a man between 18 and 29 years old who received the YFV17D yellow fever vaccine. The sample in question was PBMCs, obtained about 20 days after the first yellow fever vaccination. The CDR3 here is CASTPGRDSNYGYTF. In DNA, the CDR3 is TGTGCCAGCACCCCCGGGAGGGATTCCAACTATGGCTACACCTTC.